One and the same sample provided the 13 T cell receptor beta chains below, sequenced in a study of spatial heterogeneity in lung cancer. MiXCR, run by TCRdb on the 5' RACE reads, gives a single entry per CDR3 protein. The sample has 20,000 to 25,000 distinct CDR3 sequences, about 3.5% seen once. Time point noted: sample taken at primary tumor resection. The material was PBMCs, obtained at surgery. These receptors came from a female donor with early-stage non-small cell lung cancer.

The J gene is TRBJ2-7, the V gene TRBV5-1; D is unresolved. Looked up from germline, CDR1 is SGHRS and CDR2 is YFSETQ. The CDR3 extends over 14 amino acids. V was cut by 7 bases and J by 2 bases, with 16 bases left in between. CDR3 sequence (DNA): TGCGCCAGCGCCCCTACGCGTGACACCTACGAGCAGTACTTC. Its protein product is CASAPTRDTYEQYF. The full variable domain, its missing parts supplied by reference TRBV5-1 and TRBJ2-7, is KAGVTQTPRYLIKTRGQQVTLSCSPISGHRSVSWYQQTPGQGLQFLFEYFSETQRNKGNFPGRFSGRQFSNSRSEMNVSTLELGDSALYLCASAPTRDTYEQYFGPGTRLTVT.

The CDR3 DNA reads as TGTGCCAGCAGCATCCAGACTAGCGGGCTGCGAGAGACCCAGTACTTC. It translates to CASSIQTSGLRETQYF. The chain is built from TRBV5-6 and TRBJ2-5; 10 positions agree with TRBD2. The CDR3 is 16 residues long. Germline V gene sequence: CDR1 SGHDT, CDR2 YYEEEE. V lost 4 bases to trimming and J lost 4 bases; unmatched junction nucleotides: 10.

This clonotype was counted ten times or more. J is TRBJ2-4 and V is TRBV7-6; D perhaps matches TRBD2 (6 bases). The length of the CDR3 is 12 residues. V was trimmed by 4 bases and J by 9 bases, leaving 10 bases between them. Germline V CDR1 and CDR2: SGHVS, FNYEAQ. The chain's CDR3 is CASSSDGGIQYF. The CDR3 bases are TGTGCCAGCAGCTCAGACGGGGGCATTCAGTACTTC.

This clonotype was detected ten times or more. The rearrangement uses TRBV28 and TRBJ2-6, with D perhaps matching TRBD2 (5 bases). V was trimmed by 1 base and J by 3 bases, leaving 10 bases between them. This CDR3 spans 16 amino acids. Germline loops: CDR1 MDHEN, CDR2 SYDVKM. The CDR3 protein is CASSLFGRGGANVLTF. Here the CDR3 DNA reads TGTGCCAGCAGTTTATTTGGGAGAGGTGGGGCCAACGTCCTGACTTTC.

In its sample, this clonotype was seen many times. The CDR3 protein is CSARRTGRESPLHF. The DNA of the CDR3 is TGCAGTGCTAGGAGGACAGGGAGGGAATCACCCCTCCACTTT. The V call is TRBV20-1, the J call TRBJ1-6; 8 nucleotides agree with TRBD1. From germline, CDR1 is DFQATT and CDR2 SNEGSKA (reference sequence). The V and J ends lost 3 bases and 10 bases, in that order; junction bases with no gene match: 8. There are 14 residues in the CDR3.

The gene calls are TRBV6-2 or TRBV6-3 and TRBJ2-3; TRBD2 aligns across 9 bases. The CDR3 runs to 15 residues. The V and J ends lost 7 bases and 2 bases, in that order; junction bases with no gene match: 7. Germline CDR1 and CDR2: MNHEY and SVGEGT. The CDR3 region has the DNA TGTGCCAGCACTTTCAGCGGGAGGATCACAGATACGCAGTATTTT. It is translated as CASTFSGRITDTQYF.

There are many counts of this clonotype. The chain links TRBV14 to TRBJ1-4, with D unclear. The CDR3 spans 13 residues. CDR1 SGHDN and CDR2 FVKESK come from the germline V gene. V was trimmed by 4 bases and J by 4 bases, leaving 7 bases between them. This CDR3 is CASSRSFNEKLFF. CDR3 DNA: TGTGCCAGCAGCCGGTCCTTTAATGAAAAACTGTTTTTT.

The sample holds many counts of this clonotype. CDR3 amino acids: CSASSGTSATDTQYF. CDR3 nucleotides: TGCAGTGCTAGTTCCGGGACTAGCGCCACAGATACGCAGTATTTT. V is TRBV20-1 and J is TRBJ2-3; 10 bases map to TRBD2. CDR1 is DFQATT and CDR2 is SNEGSKA in the germline V gene (reference sequence). Trimming took 3 bases from V and 2 from J; bases not matched to a gene: 5. The CDR3 runs 15 residues.

This clonotype appeared many times. The CDR3 loop reads CAINQGGADTQYF. The CDR3 DNA reads as TGTGCCATCAACCAGGGTGGGGCAGATACGCAGTATTTT. The chain combines TRBV10-3 with TRBJ2-3, with D perhaps TRBD1 (5 bases). Germline V lookup: CDR1 ENHRY, CDR2 SYGVKD. This CDR3 contains 13 residues. V lost 7 bases and J lost 4, with 12 bases in between.

There are many counts of this clonotype. V gene TRBV15 combines with J gene TRBJ2-5; 8 bases align to TRBD2. The V gene's germline CDR1 is LNHNV and CDR2 YYDKDF (reference sequence). V shed 5 bases and J 5 bases; nucleotides not matched to a gene: 10. CDR3 length equals 15 residues. This chain's CDR3 is CATSRSGGGVETQYF. CDR3 DNA sequence: TGTGCCACCAGCCGATCGGGGGGGGGAGTCGAGACCCAGTACTTC.

The table lists this clonotype with many counts. The chain is built from TRBV27 and TRBJ2-2, with D unresolved. Germline V gives CDR1 MNHEY, CDR2 SMNVEV (reference sequence). V gave up 2 bases and J gave up 6 bases, with 7 bases separating them. This CDR3 spans 13 amino acids. The DNA for the CDR3 is TGTGCCAGCAGTTTACGTGGTCCCGGGGAGCTGTTTTTT. Its protein product is CASSLRGPGELFF.

This clonotype appeared many times. The J gene is TRBJ2-1, the V gene TRBV4-1; 8 positions agree with TRBD2. V gave up 4 bases and J gave up 2 bases; unmatched junction bases: 4. This CDR3 is built from 15 residues. The germline V gene has CDR1 MGHRA and CDR2 YSYEKL. CDR3: CASSREREPYNEQFF. The DNA for the CDR3 is TGCGCCAGCAGCCGCGAGCGGGAGCCCTACAATGAGCAGTTCTTC.

Ten or more counts support this clonotype. The chain carries TRBV12-3 or TRBV12-4 and TRBJ2-3; 8 nucleotides agree with TRBD1. J gave up 2 bases and V 6 bases, and 4 bases lay outside the gene matches. CDR3 length equals 14 residues. The CDR3 here is CASRLTGATDTQYF. In nucleotides, the CDR3 is TGTGCCAGCAGATTGACAGGGGCCACAGATACGCAGTATTTT.